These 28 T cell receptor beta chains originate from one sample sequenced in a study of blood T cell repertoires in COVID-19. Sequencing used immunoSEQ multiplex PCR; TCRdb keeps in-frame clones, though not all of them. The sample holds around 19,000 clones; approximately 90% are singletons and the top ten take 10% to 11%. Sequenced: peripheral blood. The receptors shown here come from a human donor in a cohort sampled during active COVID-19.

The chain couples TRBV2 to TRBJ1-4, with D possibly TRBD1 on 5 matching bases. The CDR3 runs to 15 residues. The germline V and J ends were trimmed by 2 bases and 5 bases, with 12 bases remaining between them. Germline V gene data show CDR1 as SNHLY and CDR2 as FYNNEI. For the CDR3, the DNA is TGTGCCAGCAGTGAAAGCGGGGGTGGAAATGAAAAACTGTTTTTT. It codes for CASSESGGGNEKLFF.

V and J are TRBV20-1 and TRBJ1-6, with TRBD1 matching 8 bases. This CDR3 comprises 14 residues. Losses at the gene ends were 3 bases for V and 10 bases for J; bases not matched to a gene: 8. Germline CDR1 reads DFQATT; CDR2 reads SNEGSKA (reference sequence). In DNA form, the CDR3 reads TGCAGTGCTAGTGGGCGGACAGGGAACTCACCCCTCCACTTT. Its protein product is CSASGRTGNSPLHF.

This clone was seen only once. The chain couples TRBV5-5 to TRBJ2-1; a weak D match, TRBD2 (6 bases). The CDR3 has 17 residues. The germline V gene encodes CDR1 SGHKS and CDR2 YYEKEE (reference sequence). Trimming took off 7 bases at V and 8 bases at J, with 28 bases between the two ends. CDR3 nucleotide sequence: TGTGCCAGCCTGGGTAGAATTCTAGCGAAAGTCGTAGATGAGCAGTTCTTC. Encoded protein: CASLGRILAKVVDEQFF.

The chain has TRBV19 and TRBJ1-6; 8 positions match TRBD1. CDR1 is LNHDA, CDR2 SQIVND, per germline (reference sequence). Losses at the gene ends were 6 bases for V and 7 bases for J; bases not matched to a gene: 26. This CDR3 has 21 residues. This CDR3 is CASSYVSGGYTGTGGNSPLHF. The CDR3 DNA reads TGTGCCAGTAGCTATGTCAGCGGCGGTTATACCGGGACAGGCGGCAATTCACCCCTCCACTTT.

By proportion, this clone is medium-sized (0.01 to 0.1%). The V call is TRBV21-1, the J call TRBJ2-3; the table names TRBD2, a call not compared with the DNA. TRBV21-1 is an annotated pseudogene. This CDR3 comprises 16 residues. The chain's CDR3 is CASSKLGLAGGRAQYF. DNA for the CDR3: TGTGCCAGCAGCAAGTTGGGACTAGCGGGAGGAAGGGCGCAGTATTTT.

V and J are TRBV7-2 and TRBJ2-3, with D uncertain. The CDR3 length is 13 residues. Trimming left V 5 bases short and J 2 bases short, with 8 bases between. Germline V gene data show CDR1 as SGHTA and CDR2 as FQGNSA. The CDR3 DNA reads TGTGCCAGCAGCCGCGGCTACACAGATACGCAGTATTTT. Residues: CASSRGYTDTQYF. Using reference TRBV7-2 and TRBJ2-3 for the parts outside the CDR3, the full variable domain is GAGVSQSPSNKVTEKGKDVELRCDPISGHTALYWYRQSLGQGLEFLIYFQGNSAPDKSGLPSDRFSAERTGGSVSTLTIQRTQQEDSAVYLCASSRGYTDTQYFGPGTRLTVL.

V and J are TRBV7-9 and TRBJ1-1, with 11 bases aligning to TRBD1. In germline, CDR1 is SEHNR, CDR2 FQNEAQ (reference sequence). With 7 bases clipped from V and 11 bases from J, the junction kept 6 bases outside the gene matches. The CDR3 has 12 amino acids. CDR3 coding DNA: TGTGCCAGCACCACCGGACAGGGGGCGGCTTTCTTT. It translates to CASTTGQGAAFF.

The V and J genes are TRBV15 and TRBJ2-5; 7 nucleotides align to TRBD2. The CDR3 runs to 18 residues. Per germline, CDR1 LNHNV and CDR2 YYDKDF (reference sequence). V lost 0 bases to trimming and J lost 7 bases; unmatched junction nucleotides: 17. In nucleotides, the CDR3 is TGTGCCACCAGCAGAGATTATGGTCGCGGGAGTAGCGAAGGGACCCAGTACTTC. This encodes CATSRDYGRGSSEGTQYF.

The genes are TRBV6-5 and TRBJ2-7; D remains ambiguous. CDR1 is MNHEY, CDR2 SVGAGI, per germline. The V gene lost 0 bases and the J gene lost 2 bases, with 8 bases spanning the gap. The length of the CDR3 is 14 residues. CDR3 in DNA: TGTGCCAGCAGTTACTCGGTCACAACCTACGAGCAGTACTTC. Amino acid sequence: CASSYSVTTYEQYF.

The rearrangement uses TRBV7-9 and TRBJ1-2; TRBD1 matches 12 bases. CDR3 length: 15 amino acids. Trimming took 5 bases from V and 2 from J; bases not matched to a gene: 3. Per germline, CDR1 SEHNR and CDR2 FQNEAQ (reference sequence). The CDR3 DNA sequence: TGTGCCAGCAGCCCGGGACAGGGGGCAAACTATGGCTACACCTTC. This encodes CASSPGQGANYGYTF.

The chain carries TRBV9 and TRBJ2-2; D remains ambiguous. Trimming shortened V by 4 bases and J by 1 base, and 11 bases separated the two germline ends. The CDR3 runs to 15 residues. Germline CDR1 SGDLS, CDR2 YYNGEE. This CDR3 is CASSTQRLNTGELFF. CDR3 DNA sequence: TGTGCCAGCAGCACCCAGAGGTTGAACACCGGGGAGCTGTTTTTT.

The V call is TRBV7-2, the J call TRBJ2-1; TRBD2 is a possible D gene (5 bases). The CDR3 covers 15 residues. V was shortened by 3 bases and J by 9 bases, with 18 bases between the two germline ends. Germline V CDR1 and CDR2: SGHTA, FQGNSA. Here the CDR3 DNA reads TGTGCCAGCAGCTTCCCGCGGTATACCGGGGTTGAGCAGTTCTTC. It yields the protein CASSFPRYTGVEQFF.

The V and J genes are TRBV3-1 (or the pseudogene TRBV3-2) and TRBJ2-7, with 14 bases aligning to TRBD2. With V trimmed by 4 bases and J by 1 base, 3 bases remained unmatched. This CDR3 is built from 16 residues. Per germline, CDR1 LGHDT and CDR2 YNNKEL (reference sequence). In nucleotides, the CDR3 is TGTGCCAGCAGCCGAGGACTAGCGGGAGGATCCTACGAGCAGTACTTC. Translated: CASSRGLAGGSYEQYF.

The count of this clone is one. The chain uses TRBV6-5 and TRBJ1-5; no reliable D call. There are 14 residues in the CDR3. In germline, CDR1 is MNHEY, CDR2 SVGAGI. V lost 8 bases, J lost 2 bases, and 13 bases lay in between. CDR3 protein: CASCIMVGNQPQHF. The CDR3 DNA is TGTGCCAGCTGCATAATGGTAGGCAATCAGCCCCAGCATTTT.

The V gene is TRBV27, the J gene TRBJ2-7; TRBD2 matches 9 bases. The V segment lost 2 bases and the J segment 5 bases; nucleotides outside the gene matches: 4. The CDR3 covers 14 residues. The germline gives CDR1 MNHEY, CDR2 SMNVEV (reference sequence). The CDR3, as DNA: TGTGCCAGCAGTTTAGCGGGAGGGCGCAACGAGCAGTACTTC. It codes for CASSLAGGRNEQYF.

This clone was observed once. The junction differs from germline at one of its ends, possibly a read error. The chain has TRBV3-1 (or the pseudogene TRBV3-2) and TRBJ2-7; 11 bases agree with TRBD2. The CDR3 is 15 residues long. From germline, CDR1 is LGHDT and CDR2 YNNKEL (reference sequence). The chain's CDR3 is CASNQGGLAGTEQHF. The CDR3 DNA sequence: TGTGCCAGCAACCAAGGAGGACTAGCGGGTACCGAGCAGCACTTC.

The CDR3 DNA reads as TGTGCCAGAAGCCTTAACGGGAGTACTGGAAACACCATATATTTT. Protein: CARSLNGSTGNTIYF. The genes are TRBV5-3 and TRBJ1-3; the D is unclear. TRBV5-3 is treated as an ORF (open reading frame) with a function not yet certain. This CDR3 is built from 15 residues. V was cut by 4 bases and J by 2 bases, with 13 bases left in between.

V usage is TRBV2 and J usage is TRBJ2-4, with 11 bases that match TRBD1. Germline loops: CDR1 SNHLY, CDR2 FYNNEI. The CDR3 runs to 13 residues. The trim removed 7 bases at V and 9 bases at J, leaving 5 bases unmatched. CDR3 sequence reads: CASTFGTGGIQYF. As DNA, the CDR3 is TGTGCCAGCACCTTCGGGACAGGGGGCATTCAGTACTTC.

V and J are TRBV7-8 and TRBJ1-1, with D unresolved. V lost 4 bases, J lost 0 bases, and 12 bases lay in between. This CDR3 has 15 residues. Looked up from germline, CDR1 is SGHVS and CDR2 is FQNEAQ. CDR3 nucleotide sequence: TGTGCCAGCAGCTCCCGAGAAAGCTTGAACACTGAAGCTTTCTTT. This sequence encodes CASSSRESLNTEAFF.

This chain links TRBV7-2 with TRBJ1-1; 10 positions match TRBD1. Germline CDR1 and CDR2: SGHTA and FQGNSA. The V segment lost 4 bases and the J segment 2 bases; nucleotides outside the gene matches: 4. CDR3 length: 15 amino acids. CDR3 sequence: CASSWRTGGNTEAFF. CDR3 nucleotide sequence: TGTGCCAGCAGCTGGCGGACAGGGGGTAACACTGAAGCTTTCTTT.

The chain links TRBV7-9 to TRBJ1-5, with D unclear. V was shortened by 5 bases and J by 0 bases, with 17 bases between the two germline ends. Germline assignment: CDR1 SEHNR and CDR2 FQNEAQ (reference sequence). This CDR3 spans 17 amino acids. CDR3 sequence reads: CASSHDVQDYSNQPQHF. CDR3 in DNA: TGTGCCAGCAGCCACGATGTGCAGGACTATAGCAATCAGCCCCAGCATTTT. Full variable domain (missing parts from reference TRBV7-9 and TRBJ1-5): DTGVSQNPRHKITKRGQNVTFRCDPISEHNRLYWYRQTLGQGPEFLTYFQNEAQLEKSRLLSDRFSAERPKGSFSTLEIQRTEQGDSAMYLCASSHDVQDYSNQPQHFGDGTRLSIL.

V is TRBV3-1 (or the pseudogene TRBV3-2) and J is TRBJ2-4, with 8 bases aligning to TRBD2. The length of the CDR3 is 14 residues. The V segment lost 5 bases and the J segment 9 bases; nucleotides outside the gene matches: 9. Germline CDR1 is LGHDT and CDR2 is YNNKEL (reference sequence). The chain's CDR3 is CASSSGGGVSIQYF. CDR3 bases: TGTGCCAGCAGCTCCGGGGGGGGCGTGAGCATTCAGTACTTC.

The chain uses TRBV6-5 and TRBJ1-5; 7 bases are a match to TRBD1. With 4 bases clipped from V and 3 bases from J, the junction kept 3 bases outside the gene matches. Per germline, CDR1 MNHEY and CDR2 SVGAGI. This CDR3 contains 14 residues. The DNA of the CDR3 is TGTGCCAGCAGTTCAGGGGGGTTCAATCAGCCCCAGCATTTT. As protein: CASSSGGFNQPQHF.

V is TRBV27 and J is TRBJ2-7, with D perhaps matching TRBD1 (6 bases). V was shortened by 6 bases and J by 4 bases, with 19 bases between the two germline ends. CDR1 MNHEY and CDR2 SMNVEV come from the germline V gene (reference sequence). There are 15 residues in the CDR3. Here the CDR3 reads CASSLTGTYIYEQYF. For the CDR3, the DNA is TGTGCCAGCAGCCTTACCGGGACATATATTTACGAGCAGTACTTC.

CDR3 loop: CASTLSGGALWGSPLHF. In nucleotides, the CDR3 is TGTGCCAGCACCTTATCAGGGGGGGCCCTCTGGGGTTCACCCCTCCACTTT. The rearrangement links TRBV27 to TRBJ1-6, with 7 bases that match TRBD1. Trimming took 7 bases from V and 9 from J; bases not matched to a gene: 18. The V gene's germline CDR1 is MNHEY and CDR2 SMNVEV (reference sequence). The length of the CDR3 is 17 residues.

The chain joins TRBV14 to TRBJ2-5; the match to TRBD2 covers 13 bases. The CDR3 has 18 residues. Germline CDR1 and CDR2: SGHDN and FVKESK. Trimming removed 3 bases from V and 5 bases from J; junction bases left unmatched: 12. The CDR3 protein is CASSHVFTSGRATETQYF. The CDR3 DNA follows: TGTGCCAGCAGCCATGTCTTTACTAGCGGGAGGGCCACGGAGACCCAGTACTTC.

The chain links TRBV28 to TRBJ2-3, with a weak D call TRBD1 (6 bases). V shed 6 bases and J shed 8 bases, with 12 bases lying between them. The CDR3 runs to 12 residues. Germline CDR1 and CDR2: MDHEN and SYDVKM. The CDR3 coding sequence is TGTGCCAGCAGGCAGGGGCCGCGTACGCAGTATTTT. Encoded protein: CASRQGPRTQYF. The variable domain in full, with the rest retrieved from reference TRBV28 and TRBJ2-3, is DVKVTQSSRYLVKRTGEKVFLECVQDMDHENMFWYRQDPGLGLRLIYFSYDVKMKEKGDIPEGYSVSREKKERFSLILESASTNQTSMYLCASRQGPRTQYFGPGTRLTVL.

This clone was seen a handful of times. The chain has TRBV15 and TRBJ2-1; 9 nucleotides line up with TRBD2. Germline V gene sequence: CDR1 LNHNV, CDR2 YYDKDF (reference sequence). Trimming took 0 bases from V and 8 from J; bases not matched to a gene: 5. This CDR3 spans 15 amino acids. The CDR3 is CATSREGSGSDEQFF. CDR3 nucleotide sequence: TGTGCCACCAGCAGAGAAGGTAGCGGGAGCGATGAGCAGTTCTTC.